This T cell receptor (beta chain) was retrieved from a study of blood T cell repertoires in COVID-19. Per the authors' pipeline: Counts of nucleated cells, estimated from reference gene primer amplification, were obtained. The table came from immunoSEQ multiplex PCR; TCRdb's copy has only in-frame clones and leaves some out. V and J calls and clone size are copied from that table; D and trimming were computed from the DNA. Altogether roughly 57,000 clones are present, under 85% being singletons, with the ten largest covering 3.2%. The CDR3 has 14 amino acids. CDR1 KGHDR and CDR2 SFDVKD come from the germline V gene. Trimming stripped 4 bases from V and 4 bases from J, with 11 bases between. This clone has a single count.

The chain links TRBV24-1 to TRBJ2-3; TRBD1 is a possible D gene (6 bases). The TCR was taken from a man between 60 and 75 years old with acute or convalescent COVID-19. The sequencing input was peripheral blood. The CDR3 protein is CATSDLQGADTQYF. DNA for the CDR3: TGTGCCACCAGTGACTTACAGGGTGCAGATACGCAGTATTTT.